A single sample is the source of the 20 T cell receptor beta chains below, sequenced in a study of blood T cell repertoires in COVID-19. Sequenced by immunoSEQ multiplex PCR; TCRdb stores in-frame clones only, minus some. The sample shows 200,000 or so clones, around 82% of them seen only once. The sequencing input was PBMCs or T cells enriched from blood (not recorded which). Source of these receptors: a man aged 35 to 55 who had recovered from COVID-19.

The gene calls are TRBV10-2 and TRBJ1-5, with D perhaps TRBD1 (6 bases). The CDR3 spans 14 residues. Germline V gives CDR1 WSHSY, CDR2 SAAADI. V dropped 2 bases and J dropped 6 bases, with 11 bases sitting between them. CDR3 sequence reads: CASSEGGAGQPQHF. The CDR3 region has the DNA TGCGCCAGCAGTGAGGGGGGCGCCGGTCAGCCCCAGCATTTT.

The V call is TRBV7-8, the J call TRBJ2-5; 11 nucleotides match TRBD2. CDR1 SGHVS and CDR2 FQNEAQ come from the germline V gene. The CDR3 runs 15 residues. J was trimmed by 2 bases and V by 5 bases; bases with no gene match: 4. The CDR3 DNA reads TGTGCCAGCAGCGCGACTAGCGGGGCGCAAGAGACCCAGTACTTC. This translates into CASSATSGAQETQYF.

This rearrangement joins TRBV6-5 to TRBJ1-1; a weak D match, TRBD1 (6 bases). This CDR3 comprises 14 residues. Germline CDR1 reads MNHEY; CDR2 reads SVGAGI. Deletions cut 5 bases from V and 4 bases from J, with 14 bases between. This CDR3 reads CASSTGIIGTEAFF. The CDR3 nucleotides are TGTGCCAGCAGTACAGGGATTATTGGCACTGAAGCTTTCTTT.

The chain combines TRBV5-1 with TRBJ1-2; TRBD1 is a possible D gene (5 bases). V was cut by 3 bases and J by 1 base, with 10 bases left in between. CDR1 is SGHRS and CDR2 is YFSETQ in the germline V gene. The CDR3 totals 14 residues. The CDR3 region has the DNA TGCGCCAGCAGCTCAAGGGGCAGTAACTATGGCTACACCTTC. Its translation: CASSSRGSNYGYTF.

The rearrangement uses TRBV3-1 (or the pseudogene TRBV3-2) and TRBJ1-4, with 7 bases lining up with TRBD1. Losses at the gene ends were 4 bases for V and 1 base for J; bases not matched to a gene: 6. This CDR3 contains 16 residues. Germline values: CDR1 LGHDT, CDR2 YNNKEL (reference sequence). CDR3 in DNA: TGTGCCAGCAGCCTACAGGGGCCGAGAACTAATGAAAAACTGTTTTTT. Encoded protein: CASSLQGPRTNEKLFF.

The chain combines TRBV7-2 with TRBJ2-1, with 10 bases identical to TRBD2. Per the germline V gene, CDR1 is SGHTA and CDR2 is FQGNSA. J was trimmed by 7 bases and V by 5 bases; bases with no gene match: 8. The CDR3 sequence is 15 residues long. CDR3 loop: CASSLSGGALNEQFF. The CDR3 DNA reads TGTGCCAGCAGCCTAAGCGGGGGGGCTTTGAATGAGCAGTTCTTC.

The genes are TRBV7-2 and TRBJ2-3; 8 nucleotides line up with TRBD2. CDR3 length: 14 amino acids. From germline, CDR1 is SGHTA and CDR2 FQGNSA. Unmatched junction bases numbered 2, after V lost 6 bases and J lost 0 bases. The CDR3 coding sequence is TGTGCCAGCAGTACTAGCGGAAGCACAGATACGCAGTATTTT. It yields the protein CASSTSGSTDTQYF.

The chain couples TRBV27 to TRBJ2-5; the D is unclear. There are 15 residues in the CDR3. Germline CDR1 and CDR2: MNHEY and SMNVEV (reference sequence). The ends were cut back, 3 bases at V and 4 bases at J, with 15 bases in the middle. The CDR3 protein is CASSLAGGSGETQYF. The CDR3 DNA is TGTGCCAGCAGTTTGGCTGGTGGTTCGGGAGAGACCCAGTACTTC.

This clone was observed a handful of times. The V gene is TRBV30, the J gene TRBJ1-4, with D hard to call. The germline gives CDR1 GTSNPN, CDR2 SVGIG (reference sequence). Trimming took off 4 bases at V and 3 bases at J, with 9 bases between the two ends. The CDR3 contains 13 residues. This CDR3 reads CAWNALANEKLFF. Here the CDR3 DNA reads TGTGCCTGGAACGCGTTGGCTAATGAAAAACTGTTTTTT.

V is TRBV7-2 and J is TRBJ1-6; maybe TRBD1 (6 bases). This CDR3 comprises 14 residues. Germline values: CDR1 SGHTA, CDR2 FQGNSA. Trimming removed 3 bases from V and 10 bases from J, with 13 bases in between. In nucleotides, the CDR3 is TGTGCCAGCAGCTTGGGGGCAAGACCGTCACCCCTCCACTTT. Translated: CASSLGARPSPLHF.

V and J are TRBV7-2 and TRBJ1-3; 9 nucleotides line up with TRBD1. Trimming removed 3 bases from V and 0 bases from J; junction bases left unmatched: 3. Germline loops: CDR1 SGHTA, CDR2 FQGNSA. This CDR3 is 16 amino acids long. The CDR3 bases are TGTGCCAGCAGCTTTACGACAGGGGGCTCTGGAAACACCATATATTTT. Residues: CASSFTTGGSGNTIYF. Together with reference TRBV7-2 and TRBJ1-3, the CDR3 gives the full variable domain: GAGVSQSPSNKVTEKGKDVELRCDPISGHTALYWYRQSLGQGLEFLIYFQGNSAPDKSGLPSDRFSAERTGGSVSTLTIQRTQQEDSAVYLCASSFTTGGSGNTIYFGEGSWLTVV.

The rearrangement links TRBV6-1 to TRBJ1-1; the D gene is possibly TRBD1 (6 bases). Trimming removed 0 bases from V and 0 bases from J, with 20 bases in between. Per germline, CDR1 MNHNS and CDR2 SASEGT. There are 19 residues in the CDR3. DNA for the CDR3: TGTGCCAGCAGTGAAGCATGGGGACAAGCTCCCACCATGAACACTGAAGCTTTCTTT. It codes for CASSEAWGQAPTMNTEAFF.

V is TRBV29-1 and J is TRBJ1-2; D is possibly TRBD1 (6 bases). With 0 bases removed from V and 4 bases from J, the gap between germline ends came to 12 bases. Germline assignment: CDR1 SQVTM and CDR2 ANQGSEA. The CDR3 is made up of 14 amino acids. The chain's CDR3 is CSVEDRRGGYGYTF. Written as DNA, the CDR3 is TGCAGCGTTGAAGATCGTCGAGGGGGCTATGGCTACACCTTC.

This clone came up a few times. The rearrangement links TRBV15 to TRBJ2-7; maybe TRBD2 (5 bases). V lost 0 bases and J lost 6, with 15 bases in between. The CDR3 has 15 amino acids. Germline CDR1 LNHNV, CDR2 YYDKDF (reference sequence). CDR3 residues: CATSRDMWTSGEQYF. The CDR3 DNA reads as TGTGCCACCAGCAGAGATATGTGGACTTCGGGCGAGCAGTACTTC. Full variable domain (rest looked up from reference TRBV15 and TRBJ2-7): DAMVIQNPRYQVTQFGKPVTLSCSQTLNHNVMYWYQQKSSQAPKLLFHYYDKDFNNEADTPDNFQSRRPNTSFCFLDIRSPGLGDTAMYLCATSRDMWTSGEQYFGPGTRLTVT.

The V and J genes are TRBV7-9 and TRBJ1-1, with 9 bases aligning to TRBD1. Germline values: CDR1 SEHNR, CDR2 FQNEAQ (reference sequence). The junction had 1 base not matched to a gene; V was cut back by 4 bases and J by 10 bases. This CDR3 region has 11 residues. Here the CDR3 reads CASSSDRGAFF. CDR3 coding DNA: TGTGCCAGCAGCTCGGACAGGGGAGCTTTCTTT.

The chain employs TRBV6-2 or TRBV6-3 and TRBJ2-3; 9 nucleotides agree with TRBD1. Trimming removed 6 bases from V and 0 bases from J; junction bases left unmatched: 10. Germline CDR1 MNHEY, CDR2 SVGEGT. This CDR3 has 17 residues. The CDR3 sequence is CASSYAGTGLSTDTQYF. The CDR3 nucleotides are TGTGCCAGCAGCTATGCCGGGACAGGGCTAAGCACAGATACGCAGTATTTT.

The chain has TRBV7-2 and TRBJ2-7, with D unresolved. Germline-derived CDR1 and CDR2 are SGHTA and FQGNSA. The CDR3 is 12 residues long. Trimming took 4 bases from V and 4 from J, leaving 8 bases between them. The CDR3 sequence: CASSSPGYEQYF. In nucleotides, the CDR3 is TGTGCCAGCAGCTCACCGGGTTACGAGCAGTACTTC.

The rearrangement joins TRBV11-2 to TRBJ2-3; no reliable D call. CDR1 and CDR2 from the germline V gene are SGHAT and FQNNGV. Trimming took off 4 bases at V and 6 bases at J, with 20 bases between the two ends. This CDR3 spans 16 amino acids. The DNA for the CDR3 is TGTGCCAGCAGCTGGAGCCCGGTTGACGTATGGGATACGCAGTATTTT. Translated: CASSWSPVDVWDTQYF. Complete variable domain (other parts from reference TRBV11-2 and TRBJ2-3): EAGVAQSPRYKIIEKRQSVAFWCNPISGHATLYWYQQILGQGPKLLIQFQNNGVVDDSQLPKDRFSAERLKGVDSTLKIQPAKLEDSAVYLCASSWSPVDVWDTQYFGPGTRLTVL.

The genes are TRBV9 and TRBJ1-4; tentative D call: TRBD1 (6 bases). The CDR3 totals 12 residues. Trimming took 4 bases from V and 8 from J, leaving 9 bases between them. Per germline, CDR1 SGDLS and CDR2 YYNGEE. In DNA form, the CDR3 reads TGTGCCAGCAGCTCAGGGGAGGAAAAACTGTTTTTT. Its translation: CASSSGEEKLFF.

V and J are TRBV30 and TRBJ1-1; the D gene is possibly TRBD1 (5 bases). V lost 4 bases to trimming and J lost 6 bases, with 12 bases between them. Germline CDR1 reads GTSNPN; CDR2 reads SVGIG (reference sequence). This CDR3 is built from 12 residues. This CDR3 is CAWTLRVAEAFF. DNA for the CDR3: TGTGCCTGGACTCTCAGGGTAGCTGAAGCTTTCTTT.